Sequencing of this TCR beta chain was carried out in a study of T cells after yellow fever vaccination. The overall study: Fractions of low cell number were prepared using SMART-Seq v4 Ultra Low Input.

CDR1 is KGHDR, CDR2 SFDVKD, per germline. V was shortened by 7 bases and J by 5 bases, with 20 bases between the two germline ends. This CDR3 region has 16 residues. Study observations and caveats: Relatively few clonotypes were ones that appeared in both CD4 and CD8 compartments.

Via MiXCR, TCRdb re-called the 5' RACE reads, giving one row per CDR3 protein. This sample carries 150,000 to 200,000 distinct CDR3 sequences, around 7.2% of them seen once, and the ten largest clones take 2.5% to 3%. This clonotype has ten or more counts. Its antigen is unidentified. The chain combines TRBV24-1 with TRBJ2-1, with a possible D match to TRBD2 (6 bases). This receptor was taken from a man between 18 and 29 years old who received the YFV17D yellow fever vaccine. This sample comprised CD4+ T cells sorted from PBMCs, obtained about 5 days after the first yellow fever vaccination. CDR3 protein: CATRDPGLNTDNEQFF. The CDR3 DNA follows: TGTGCCACCAGAGATCCAGGACTAAATACCGACAATGAGCAGTTCTTC.